What follows are 25 T cell receptor beta chains derived from one specimen sequenced in a study of post-analysis software for immune sequencing data. Study results and caveats: Patients carried five TRBV segments more frequently than controls did, and TRBV5-6, TRBV5-1 and TRBV20-1 were among them.

Antigens of these TCRs are unknown. Each TCR beta cDNA library carried unique molecular identifiers. TCRdb re-called the PCR reads with MiXCR, one entry per CDR3 protein. The table lists roughly 650,000 distinct CDR3 sequences, roughly three fifths of them singletons. The sequenced sample was blood. These receptors were taken from a girl aged 2-10 years with multiple sclerosis.

The genes are TRBV7-2 and TRBJ2-7; the D gene could be TRBD1 or TRBD2 (6 bases each). V dropped 4 bases and J dropped 1 base, with 11 bases sitting between them. This CDR3 is 14 amino acids long. The germline CDR1 and CDR2 sequences are SGHTA and FQGNSA. The CDR3 nucleotides read TGTGCCAGCAGCTCCGCGGGACATTCCTACGAGCAGTACTTC. Its translation is CASSSAGHSYEQYF.

The sample holds a few counts of this clonotype. The V gene is TRBV5-1, the J gene TRBJ2-2; 9 bases match TRBD2. Germline trimming cut 3 bases from V and 2 bases from J; bases unmatched to any gene: 5. Germline lookup yields CDR1 SGHRS and CDR2 YFSETQ. The CDR3 runs to 16 residues. CDR3 nucleotide sequence: TGCGCCAGCAGCTGGGCGACTAGCGGTAACACCGGGGAGCTGTTTTTT. Protein product: CASSWATSGNTGELFF.

This clonotype was detected a few times. The V and J genes are TRBV7-6 and TRBJ2-1, with 9 bases matching TRBD2. The CDR3 is made up of 15 amino acids. J gave up 5 bases and V 4 bases, and 6 bases lay outside the gene matches. Per the germline V gene, CDR1 is SGHVS and CDR2 is FNYEAQ. CDR3 bases: TGTGCCAGCAGCTCATTAGCGGGGGCCGACAATGAGCAGTTCTTC. It encodes CASSSLAGADNEQFF.

The chain couples TRBV29-1 to TRBJ2-1; 11 bases are a match to TRBD1. CDR3 length: 13 amino acids. Germline V gives CDR1 SQVTM, CDR2 ANQGSEA. V lost 4 bases and J lost 8; bases outside the gene matches: 4. CDR3 bases: TGCAGCGTTGGGACAGGGGGCTGGCATGAGCAGTTCTTC. Its protein product is CSVGTGGWHEQFF.

The chain uses TRBV20-1 and TRBJ2-7, with TRBD1 matching over 9 bases. The germline gives CDR1 DFQATT, CDR2 SNEGSKA (reference sequence). With 2 bases clipped from V and 3 bases from J, the junction kept 8 bases outside the gene matches. This CDR3 is 15 amino acids long. The CDR3 DNA reads TGCAGTGCTAGACCCCGGGGGACAGGGAACTACGAGCAGTACTTC. Encoded protein: CSARPRGTGNYEQYF.

V and J are TRBV7-2 and TRBJ2-1; 7 bases line up with TRBD1. The CDR3 has 16 amino acids. J lost 1 base, V lost 4 bases, and 7 bases had no gene match. Germline V gene data show CDR1 as SGHTA and CDR2 as FQGNSA. CDR3 coding DNA: TGTGCCAGCAGCTGGACCGCAGGGGGATCCTACAATGAGCAGTTCTTC. It specifies CASSWTAGGSYNEQFF.

This clonotype was counted between two and nine times. The rearrangement joins TRBV2 to TRBJ2-1; 8 positions agree with TRBD2. The CDR3 covers 15 residues. The V gene's germline CDR1 is SNHLY and CDR2 FYNNEI. The ends lost 4 bases at V and 5 bases at J; junction bases unmatched: 7. CDR3 nucleotide sequence: TGTGCCAGCAGTGGGTTACTACTAGCGGACAATGAGCAGTTCTTC. It yields the protein CASSGLLLADNEQFF.

This clonotype was counted once. The CDR3 here is CATRDSNYGYTF. CDR3 nucleotide sequence: TGCGCCACCCGGGACAGTAACTATGGCTACACCTTC. The chain couples TRBV5-1 to TRBJ1-2; 7 nucleotides align to TRBD1. The germline CDR1 and CDR2 sequences are SGHRS and YFSETQ. CDR3 length: 12 residues. The J segment lost 1 base and the V segment lost 9 bases, leaving 3 bases of the junction unmatched.

The table lists this clonotype with a few counts. V gene TRBV5-4 combines with J gene TRBJ2-1; 10 bases align to TRBD2. V shed 3 bases and J 9 bases; nucleotides not matched to a gene: 12. Germline V gene lookup returns CDR1 SGHNT and CDR2 YYREEE (reference sequence). This CDR3 spans 16 amino acids. CDR3 sequence (DNA): TGTGCCAGCAGCTCCCCGTCGGCTAGCGGGAGTACTGAGCAGTTCTTC. Its translation: CASSSPSASGSTEQFF.

Here the CDR3 DNA reads TGCAGTGCTGCTCCCGGGACGGCGTACCAAGAGACCCAGTACTTC. It specifies CSAAPGTAYQETQYF. This chain connects TRBV20-1 to TRBJ2-5; D is perhaps TRBD1 or TRBD2 (5 bases each). The CDR3 contains 15 residues. Trimming removed 5 bases from V and 0 bases from J, with 16 bases in between. Germline lookup yields CDR1 DFQATT and CDR2 SNEGSKA (reference sequence).

J is TRBJ2-1 and V is TRBV21-1; the table's D call, TRBD2, has no DNA check behind it. TRBV21-1 is termed a pseudogene. The CDR3 spans 19 residues. The CDR3 nucleotides are TGTGCCAGCAGCTTCCAGCGAGAGAAAAAAGGTGCCATATACAATGGGCAGTTCTTC. This translates into CASSFQREKKGAIYNGQFF.

The chain links TRBV6-1 to TRBJ1-4; TRBD1 might be the D (5 bases). Trimming took off 3 bases at V and 2 bases at J, with 22 bases between the two ends. The CDR3 contains 19 residues. CDR1 and CDR2 (germline): MNHNS, SASEGT. The CDR3 sequence is CASSEPVRADGSTNEKLFF. The CDR3 DNA reads TGTGCCAGCAGTGAGCCAGTCAGGGCGGATGGGTCTACTAATGAAAAACTGTTTTTT.

This clonotype has only one observation. V and J are TRBV7-2 and TRBJ2-3, with D perhaps being TRBD1 or TRBD2 (5 bases each). V lost 3 bases, J lost 4 bases, and 14 bases lay in between. The V gene's germline CDR1 is SGHTA and CDR2 FQGNSA. The CDR3 is 15 amino acids. The CDR3 sequence is CASSFGTVNADTQYF. CDR3 DNA sequence: TGTGCCAGCAGCTTCGGGACCGTGAACGCAGATACGCAGTATTTT.

In this sample, this clonotype turned up once. This chain connects TRBV2 to TRBJ1-5, with TRBD1 identical over 7 bases. Germline-derived CDR1 and CDR2 are SNHLY and FYNNEI. The junction had 8 bases not matched to a gene; V was cut back by 7 bases and J by 2 bases. The CDR3 runs 15 residues. CDR3 DNA: TGTGCCAGCAAAGAACAGGGGCTGGGCAATCAGCCCCAGCATTTT. Translated: CASKEQGLGNQPQHF. Full variable domain (remainder filled in from reference TRBV2 and TRBJ1-5): EPEVTQTPSHQVTQMGQEVILRCVPISNHLYFYWYRQILGQKVEFLVSFYNNEISEKSEIFDDQFSVERPDGSNFTLKIRSTKLEDSAMYFCASKEQGLGNQPQHFGDGTRLSIL.

This chain uses TRBV20-1 with TRBJ2-3, with TRBD2 as a possible D gene (7 bases). The length of the CDR3 is 18 residues. Germline V gives CDR1 DFQATT, CDR2 SNEGSKA (reference sequence). The V gene lost 0 bases and the J gene lost 0 bases, with 19 bases spanning the gap. The CDR3 region has the DNA TGCAGTGCTAGAGATCGAGGGGGGGCCACCCCTAGCACAGATACGCAGTATTTT. This translates into CSARDRGGATPSTDTQYF.

J is TRBJ2-3 and V is TRBV6-4; D is unclear. Trimming took off 4 bases at V and 2 bases at J, with 7 bases between the two ends. This CDR3 is 13 amino acids long. Germline CDR1 MRHNA, CDR2 SNTAGT. CDR3 sequence reads: CASSASPTDTQYF. CDR3 DNA: TGTGCCAGCAGTGCCTCTCCCACAGATACGCAGTATTTT.

This sequence joins TRBV11-1 and TRBJ1-1, with 9 bases aligning to TRBD1. This CDR3 has 16 amino acids. V trimming: 5 bases; J trimming: 2 bases; junction bases outside the gene matches: 9. In germline, CDR1 is SGHAT, CDR2 FQDESV (reference sequence). CDR3 sequence (DNA): TGTGCCAGCAGCCACGCAGGACAGGGGCTAAACACTGAAGCTTTCTTT. As protein: CASSHAGQGLNTEAFF.

On this clonotype itself: One junction end does not reproduce the germline sequence, and a read error may be involved. The V and J genes are TRBV20-1 and TRBJ2-1; possibly TRBD2 for D (5 bases). This CDR3 is 12 amino acids long. Germline CDR1 is DFQATT and CDR2 is SNEGSKA (reference sequence). In nucleotides, the CDR3 is TGCAGTACTAGATCCGGGGAGAATGAGCAGTTCTTC. It is translated as CSTRSGENEQFF.

This clonotype was observed many times. The J gene is TRBJ2-5, the V gene TRBV6-6, with D hard to call. The CDR3 covers 12 residues. V was clipped by 8 bases and J by 5 bases, with 12 bases between them. Per the germline V gene, CDR1 is MNHNY and CDR2 is SVGAGI (reference sequence). The CDR3 region is CASHPDGETQYF. The CDR3 nucleotides are TGTGCCAGCCATCCTGACGGGGAGACCCAGTACTTC.

This clonotype appeared a single time. The V gene is TRBV6-4, the J gene TRBJ2-1; D uncertain. The J call is doubtful: the DNA matches TRBJ2-7 better. The CDR3 runs to 17 residues. Germline assignment: CDR1 MRHNA and CDR2 SNTAGT. The CDR3 DNA reads as TGTGCCAGCAGTGAAGGCTCCGTTGCAGAGTCCTACAATGAGCAGTACTTC. Amino acids: CASSEGSVAESYNEQYF.

There are a few counts of this clonotype. The chain uses TRBV12-3 or TRBV12-4 and TRBJ2-7; 9 bases are a match to TRBD1. Losses at the gene ends were 5 bases for V and 5 bases for J; bases not matched to a gene: 10. The CDR3 is 15 residues long. DNA of the CDR3: TGTGCCAGCAGTACCGCGACTAGGACAGGGGACGAGCAGTACTTC. Translating it yields CASSTATRTGDEQYF.

This clonotype came up once. This chain connects TRBV5-5 to TRBJ2-4; 15 bases are a match to TRBD2. The tail of the sequence fits TRBJ2-7 better, so the J call may be wrong. The CDR3 loop spans 17 amino acids. The germline V gene encodes CDR1 SGHKS and CDR2 YYEKEE (reference sequence). The CDR3 loop reads CASSLDTGLAGGDEQYF. As DNA, the CDR3 is TGTGCCAGCAGCTTGGACACCGGACTAGCGGGAGGGGACGAGCAGTACTTC.

V gene TRBV3-1 combines with J gene TRBJ2-1, with D unresolved. Trimming removed 1 base from V and 0 bases from J, with 7 bases in between. Germline CDR1 reads LGHDT; CDR2 reads YNNKEL (reference sequence). The CDR3 is made up of 15 amino acids. The CDR3 nucleotides are TGTGCCAGCAGCCAAGGGGCCGGCTCCTACAATGAGCAGTTCTTC. It yields the protein CASSQGAGSYNEQFF.

This clonotype was observed a handful of times. The genes are TRBV29-1 and TRBJ2-3; weak D call: TRBD2 (5 bases). The CDR3 covers 16 residues. The V gene's germline CDR1 is SQVTM and CDR2 ANQGSEA. The V gene lost 1 base and the J gene lost 4 bases, with 18 bases spanning the gap. For the CDR3, the DNA is TGCAGCGTTGAAGGCGGGCTAGCTGAGATACCAGATACGCAGTATTTT. It encodes CSVEGGLAEIPDTQYF.

This chain uses TRBV7-2 with TRBJ2-1; the D gene is possibly TRBD1 (6 bases). The CDR3 totals 13 residues. Germline lookup yields CDR1 SGHTA and CDR2 FQGNSA. V lost 9 bases and J lost 5, with 14 bases in between. The CDR3 DNA sequence: TGTGCCAGTGGCTGGCAGGGGAACAATGAGCAGTTCTTC. This translates into CASGWQGNNEQFF.